This paragraph reports one TCR beta chain. What it binds is unknown. These data belong to a study of T cells after yellow fever vaccination. General observations from the study: Most clones from primary vaccination resurfaced after the booster (approximately 96% CD4, 88% CD8). A weaker but faster secondary response was observed, peaking on day 5 versus 15. Contaminants from the bulk population, in the form of abundant clonotypes, could be found in FACS-sorted repertoires.

The CDR3 extends over 13 amino acids. With 5 bases removed from V and 6 bases from J, the gap between germline ends came to 10 bases. The germline CDR1 and CDR2 sequences are SGHVS and FQNEAQ. UMIs were added to TCR cDNA along with a universal primer site when it was made by 5'RACE template switching. MiXCR, run by TCRdb on the 5' RACE reads, gives a single entry per CDR3 protein. The sample gives 550,000 to 750,000 distinct CDR3 sequences, approximately 13% of which show up once; roughly 13% is in the top ten. Source: PBMCs, taken on the day of the yellow fever booster vaccination. This clonotype was sampled from a man under 40 who received the YFV17D yellow fever vaccine. The chain couples TRBV7-8 to TRBJ2-2; TRBD1 might be the D (5 bases). CDR3 protein: CASSLQVPGELFF. In DNA, the CDR3 is TGTGCCAGCAGCCTACAGGTCCCCGGGGAGCTGTTTTTT.